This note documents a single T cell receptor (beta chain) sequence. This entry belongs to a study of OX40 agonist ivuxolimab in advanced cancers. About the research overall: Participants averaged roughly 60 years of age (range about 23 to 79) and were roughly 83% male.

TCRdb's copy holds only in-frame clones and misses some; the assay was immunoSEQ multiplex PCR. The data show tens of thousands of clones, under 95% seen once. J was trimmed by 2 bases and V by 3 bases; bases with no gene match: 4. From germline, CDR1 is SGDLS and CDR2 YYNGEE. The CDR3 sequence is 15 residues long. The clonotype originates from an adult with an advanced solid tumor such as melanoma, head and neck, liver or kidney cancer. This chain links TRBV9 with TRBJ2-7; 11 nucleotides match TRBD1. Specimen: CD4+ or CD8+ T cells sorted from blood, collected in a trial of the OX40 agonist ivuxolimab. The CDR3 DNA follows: TGTGCCAGCAGCGCGGGACAGGGGGTGGCCTACGAGCAGTACTTC. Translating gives CASSAGQGVAYEQYF.